These 28 T cell receptor beta chains came from one sample sequenced in a study of radiotherapy plus CTLA-4 blockade in lung cancer. Libraries were prepared by immunoSEQ multiplex PCR; TCRdb keeps only in-frame clonotypes and omits some of them. This table holds around 90,000 clones, roughly four fifths found once. The sample in question was peripheral blood, obtained from a patient treated with radiotherapy plus ipilimumab. The receptors originated from a human donor with non-small cell lung cancer that progressed on radiotherapy plus ipilimumab.

This clone appeared a few times. J is TRBJ1-1 and V is TRBV30, with D possibly TRBD1 on 6 matching bases. V was clipped by 3 bases and J by 4 bases, with 12 bases between them. Germline V gives CDR1 GTSNPN, CDR2 SVGIG (reference sequence). The length of the CDR3 is 13 residues. This chain's CDR3 is CAWSGQLLTEAFF. Written as DNA, the CDR3 is TGTGCCTGGAGCGGACAGCTTCTCACTGAAGCTTTCTTT. The variable domain in full, completed from reference TRBV30 and TRBJ1-1, reads SQTIHQWPATLVQPVGSPLSLECTVEGTSNPNLYWYRQAAGRGLQLLFYSVGIGQISSEVPQNLSASRPQDRQFILSSKKLLLSDSGFYLCAWSGQLLTEAFFGQGTRLTVV.

This clone occurred once. The chain links TRBV18 to TRBJ2-7, with no clear D. The CDR3 runs 14 residues. From germline, CDR1 is KGHSH and CDR2 LQKENI. The ends were cut back, 4 bases at V and 0 bases at J, with 10 bases in the middle. The CDR3 DNA follows: TGTGCCAGCTCACGTGCGGCGTCCTCCTACGAGCAGTACTTC. Amino acid sequence: CASSRAASSYEQYF. The full variable domain, completed using reference TRBV18 and TRBJ2-7, is NAGVMQNPRHLVRRRGQEARLRCSPMKGHSHVYWYRQLPEEGLKFMVYLQKENIIDESGMPKERFSAEFPKEGPSILRIQQVVRGDSAAYFCASSRAASSYEQYFGPGTRLTVT.

The chain recombines TRBV11-3 with TRBJ2-1; 12 bases agree with TRBD2. CDR1 and CDR2 (germline): SGHNT, YENEEA. V lost 4 bases to trimming and J lost 15 bases; unmatched junction nucleotides: 7. The length of the CDR3 is 13 residues. The CDR3 loop is CASSSSSGGEMFF. The CDR3 nucleotides read TGTGCCAGCAGCTCTTCTAGCGGGGGGGAAATGTTCTTC. The full variable domain, rest sourced from reference TRBV11-3 and TRBJ2-1, is EAGVVQSPRYKIIEKKQPVAFWCNPISGHNTLYWYLQNLGQGPELLIRYENEEAVDDSQLPKDRFSAERLKGVDSTLKIQPAELGDSAVYLCASSSSSGGEMFFGPGTRLTVL.

The CDR3 nucleotides read TGTGCCAGCAGTGATAGGGGGGGTCGGTCACCCCTCCACTTT. This sequence encodes CASSDRGGRSPLHF. J is TRBJ1-6 and V is TRBV6-1; possible D gene TRBD1, 6 bases. CDR3 length: 14 amino acids. Trimming shortened V by 3 bases and J by 10 bases, and 13 bases separated the two germline ends. Germline V CDR1 and CDR2: MNHNS, SASEGT.

This sequence joins TRBV28 and TRBJ1-5, with 8 bases aligning to TRBD1. The CDR3 covers 18 residues. Germline trimming cut 4 bases from V and 0 bases from J; bases unmatched to any gene: 11. Looked up from germline, CDR1 is MDHEN and CDR2 is SYDVKM. The CDR3 DNA sequence: TGTGCCAGCAGTTCAGGACAGGGTAGGGGGTATAGCAATCAGCCCCAGCATTTT. Protein sequence: CASSSGQGRGYSNQPQHF.

The chain recombines TRBV29-1 with TRBJ2-3; no clear D. The V end was cut by 3 bases, the J end by 0 bases, with 10 bases between. The germline gives CDR1 SQVTM, CDR2 ANQGSEA. The CDR3 length is 14 residues. The CDR3 nucleotides read TGCAGCGTTGAGTCTCTGGGGAGCACAGATACGCAGTATTTT. Translated: CSVESLGSTDTQYF.

The CDR3 protein is CASSLGGESRETQYF. CDR3 nucleotide sequence: TGTGCCAGCAGTTTGGGGGGGGAGTCCCGAGAGACCCAGTACTTC. V and J are TRBV27 and TRBJ2-5, with TRBD2 identical over 7 bases. J lost 4 bases, V lost 3 bases, and 8 bases had no gene match. This CDR3 is built from 15 residues. Germline CDR1 is MNHEY and CDR2 is SMNVEV (reference sequence).

The rearrangement links TRBV9 to TRBJ2-1; D tentatively fits TRBD1 or TRBD2 (6 bases each). Germline-derived CDR1 and CDR2 are SGDLS and YYNGEE. Trimming pared 4 bases from V and 6 bases from J, leaving 20 bases between. The CDR3 is 16 residues long. In nucleotides, the CDR3 is TGTGCCAGCAGCCCCAGAGGGGGGTCAATTTTCAATGAGCAGTTCTTC. Encoded protein: CASSPRGGSIFNEQFF.

In regard to this clone: The same CDR3 also results from other DNA sequences found in this sample. The chain couples TRBV30 to TRBJ2-7; a possible D gene is TRBD2 (6 bases). Germline CDR1 reads GTSNPN; CDR2 reads SVGIG (reference sequence). CDR3 length: 12 amino acids. The V gene lost 0 bases and the J gene lost 4 bases, with 7 bases spanning the gap. Written as DNA, the CDR3 is TGTGCCTGGAGTGTGGGGGGTTACGAGCAGTACTTC. Its protein is CAWSVGGYEQYF.

The chain has TRBV6-5 and TRBJ1-1; no reliable D call. There are 13 residues in the CDR3. Deletions cut 0 bases from V and 5 bases from J, with 7 bases between. Germline assignment: CDR1 MNHEY and CDR2 SVGAGI. CDR3 in amino acids: CASSYSTPTEAFF. CDR3 coding DNA: TGTGCCAGCAGTTACTCGACACCGACTGAAGCTTTCTTT.

The chain employs TRBV28 and TRBJ1-1; 7 bases line up with TRBD1. After removal of 6 bases from V and 3 bases from J, the junction contained 10 bases not matched to a gene. This CDR3 has 15 amino acids. Germline V lookup: CDR1 MDHEN, CDR2 SYDVKM. CDR3 DNA sequence: TGTGCCAGCAGCGGAGGGGGCGCCCAGGACACTGAAGCTTTCTTT. As protein: CASSGGGAQDTEAFF.

CDR3 bases: TGCGCCAGCAGCTTGGATACCAATGGAAATGAGCAGTTCTTC. Translated: CASSLDTNGNEQFF. The rearrangement links TRBV5-1 to TRBJ2-1; D is unresolved. This CDR3 has 14 amino acids. Germline CDR1 and CDR2: SGHRS and YFSETQ. Trimming pared 0 bases from V and 7 bases from J, leaving 11 bases between.

V is TRBV2 and J is TRBJ2-7, with 9 bases matching TRBD1. The CDR3 length is 15 residues. Looked up from germline, CDR1 is SNHLY and CDR2 is FYNNEI. The V segment lost 4 bases and the J segment 2 bases; nucleotides outside the gene matches: 6. The CDR3 coding sequence is TGTGCCAGCAGTGTGGCGGGACAGGGCCCCTACGAGCAGTACTTC. This encodes CASSVAGQGPYEQYF.

The chain couples TRBV7-2 to TRBJ2-7, with TRBD1 matching over 10 bases. This CDR3 spans 14 amino acids. V shed 5 bases, J shed 5 bases, and the junction held 6 bases outside the gene matches. Germline CDR1 is SGHTA and CDR2 is FQGNSA. The CDR3 reads CASSRQGAINEQYF. The CDR3 nucleotides read TGTGCCAGCAGCCGACAGGGGGCGATAAACGAGCAGTACTTC.

V gene TRBV6-1 combines with J gene TRBJ2-2; no clear D. CDR3 length equals 14 residues. V shed 5 bases and J shed 2 bases, with 9 bases lying between them. CDR1 MNHNS and CDR2 SASEGT come from the germline V gene. This CDR3 reads CASSSDPNTGELFF. CDR3 nucleotide sequence: TGTGCCAGCAGTTCGGACCCAAACACCGGGGAGCTGTTTTTT.

Concerning this clone: The germline gene is not matched at one end of the junction; a read error may be the cause. This chain connects TRBV18 to TRBJ1-5, with D perhaps matching TRBD1 (5 bases). Germline V gene lookup returns CDR1 KGHSH and CDR2 LQKENI. The CDR3 totals 15 residues. The CDR3 loop reads CASSAPGTQSGPQHF. The CDR3 DNA is TGTGCCAGCTCAGCACCCGGGACTCAAAGTGGGCCCCAGCATTTT.

This clone was seen only a few times. The chain employs TRBV7-9 and TRBJ1-2; D perhaps matches TRBD1 (6 bases). The V gene lost 5 bases and the J gene lost 8 bases, with 15 bases spanning the gap. The CDR3 runs to 13 residues. CDR1 SEHNR and CDR2 FQNEAQ come from the germline V gene (reference sequence). Written as DNA, the CDR3 is TGTGCCAGCAGCCCTGGGACATCCACCGGCTACACCTTC. It encodes CASSPGTSTGYTF.

This clone was seen only once. This rearrangement joins TRBV18 to TRBJ1-1; 7 bases are shared with TRBD1. There are 15 residues in the CDR3. The V gene's germline CDR1 is KGHSH and CDR2 LQKENI. With 3 bases clipped from V and 1 base from J, the junction kept 5 bases outside the gene matches. The CDR3: CASSPSRQGNTEAFF. In nucleotides, the CDR3 is TGTGCCAGCTCACCGAGTCGACAGGGGAACACTGAAGCTTTCTTT.

The chain couples TRBV29-1 to TRBJ2-7, with 7 positions matching TRBD1. The CDR3 has 13 amino acids. Germline V CDR1 and CDR2: SQVTM, ANQGSEA. With V trimmed by 6 bases and J by 2 bases, 7 bases remained unmatched. The CDR3 sequence: CSVAGTETYEQYF. The CDR3 nucleotides read TGCAGCGTCGCCGGGACAGAGACCTACGAGCAGTACTTC.

The genes are TRBV2 and TRBJ1-5; tentative D call: TRBD1 (6 bases). The CDR3 is made up of 13 amino acids. Per the germline V gene, CDR1 is SNHLY and CDR2 is FYNNEI. V lost 3 bases and J lost 9, with 12 bases in between. CDR3 sequence: CASSDIRGWPQHF. CDR3 coding DNA: TGTGCCAGCAGTGATATCAGGGGATGGCCCCAGCATTTT.

The rearrangement uses TRBV5-1 and TRBJ2-5, with 9 bases lining up with TRBD1. Trimming cost V 7 bases and J 1 base; bases outside gene matches: 8. The V gene's germline CDR1 is SGHRS and CDR2 YFSETQ. The CDR3 totals 15 residues. CDR3 sequence reads: CASRTGDLLQETQYF. The CDR3 DNA sequence: TGCGCCAGCCGGACAGGGGACCTCCTCCAAGAGACCCAGTACTTC.

The V and J genes are TRBV4-2 and TRBJ1-6; weak D call: TRBD1 (6 bases). The germline gives CDR1 LGHNA, CDR2 YNFKEQ. The CDR3 loop spans 11 amino acids. V was cut by 1 base and J by 14 bases, with 6 bases left in between. The CDR3 coding sequence is TGTGCCAGCAGCCAAGCAGGGGCCCTCCACTTT. Its protein product is CASSQAGALHF.

This chain links TRBV5-5 with TRBJ2-7; weak D call: TRBD2 (5 bases). Looked up from germline, CDR1 is SGHKS and CDR2 is YYEKEE (reference sequence). V lost 0 bases and J lost 3, with 7 bases in between. The CDR3 extends over 13 amino acids. CDR3 residues: CASSLGGLYEQYF. The DNA for the CDR3 is TGTGCCAGCAGCTTGGGCGGGCTCTACGAGCAGTACTTC.

This clone was counted only a few times. This chain links TRBV10-1 with TRBJ1-1; 7 nucleotides line up with TRBD1. There are 18 residues in the CDR3. J lost 0 bases, V lost 2 bases, and 12 bases had no gene match. The germline V gene encodes CDR1 WNHNN and CDR2 SYGVQD (reference sequence). CDR3: CASSEQNGQANMNTEAFF. For the CDR3, the DNA is TGCGCCAGCAGTGAGCAGAATGGACAGGCGAACATGAACACTGAAGCTTTCTTT.

V and J are TRBV5-1 and TRBJ1-1; 7 bases map to TRBD1. The CDR3 loop spans 14 amino acids. Germline V lookup: CDR1 SGHRS, CDR2 YFSETQ. With 6 bases clipped from V and 0 bases from J, the junction kept 5 bases outside the gene matches. The CDR3 spells CASTLGQLNTEAFF. CDR3 coding DNA: TGCGCCAGCACCCTGGGACAGCTGAACACTGAAGCTTTCTTT.

This clone was seen only a few times. This chain connects TRBV6-1 to TRBJ2-5; TRBD1 agrees at 8 bases. CDR3 length: 15 residues. V shed 6 bases, J shed 5 bases, and the junction held 11 bases outside the gene matches. Germline assignment: CDR1 MNHNS and CDR2 SASEGT. The CDR3 spells CASRDRQGPRETQYF. The CDR3 coding sequence is TGTGCCAGCAGAGACCGACAGGGGCCACGGGAGACCCAGTACTTC.

The V call is TRBV4-2, the J call TRBJ1-4; D not resolved. Germline V gene data show CDR1 as LGHNA and CDR2 as YNFKEQ. This CDR3 has 18 residues. Deletions cut 0 bases from V and 3 bases from J, with 17 bases between. The CDR3 DNA reads as TGTGCCAGCAGCCAAGATTGGGTGCTGTCGCAACCTAATGAAAAACTGTTTTTT. Its protein product is CASSQDWVLSQPNEKLFF.

The chain joins TRBV5-1 to TRBJ1-4, with D uncertain. CDR3 length equals 16 residues. CDR1 SGHRS and CDR2 YFSETQ come from the germline V gene. V was pared by 0 bases and J by 0 bases, with 9 bases between. The CDR3, as DNA: TGCGCCAGCAGCTTGGTTTCCGGTGCAACTAATGAAAAACTGTTTTTT. Translation gives CASSLVSGATNEKLFF.